A single sample is the source of the 20 T cell receptor beta chains below, sequenced in a study of blood T cell repertoires in COVID-19. The method was immunoSEQ multiplex PCR; TCRdb's version includes in-frame clones alone and lacks a portion of them. The data hold roughly 75,000 clones, with less than 90% observed a single time. The specimen was peripheral blood. The receptors were gathered from a man older than 75 in a cohort sampled during active COVID-19.

The chain employs TRBV2 and TRBJ1-5, with 9 bases fitting TRBD1. Unmatched junction bases numbered 8, after V lost 6 bases and J lost 11 bases. Germline V CDR1 and CDR2: SNHLY, FYNNEI. The CDR3 is 13 residues long. This chain's CDR3 is CASSATGGVAQHF. CDR3 bases: TGTGCCAGCAGCGCGACAGGGGGAGTAGCCCAGCATTTT.

This rearrangement joins TRBV3-1 (or the pseudogene TRBV3-2) to TRBJ1-3, with D possibly matching TRBD1 (6 bases). Germline values: CDR1 LGHDT, CDR2 YNNKEL (reference sequence). With 3 bases removed from V and 4 bases from J, the gap between germline ends came to 16 bases. CDR3 length: 16 residues. CDR3 region: CASSHNTGFRGNTIYF. The DNA of the CDR3 is TGTGCCAGCAGCCATAACACAGGGTTTCGGGGAAACACCATATATTTT.

This clone was seen only a few times. The CDR3 region has the DNA TGTGCCAGCAGTTACTCGAGAGGACTTATAAAACTCCACTTT. Its translation is CASSYSRGLIKLHF. The chain employs TRBV6-5 and TRBJ1-6; the D is unclear. Looked up from germline, CDR1 is MNHEY and CDR2 is SVGAGI. This CDR3 has 14 residues. V lost 0 bases and J lost 16, with 16 bases in between.

This chain joins TRBV4-3 and TRBJ2-2, with D tentatively TRBD2 (7 bases). The ends were cut back, 2 bases at V and 4 bases at J, with 17 bases in the middle. The CDR3 totals 17 residues. The germline V gene has CDR1 LGHNA and CDR2 YSLEER. For the CDR3, the DNA is TGCGCCAGCAGCCAATTACCGGGGGGCTCGGGCACCGGGGAGCTGTTTTTT. This sequence encodes CASSQLPGGSGTGELFF.

The rearrangement joins TRBV25-1 to TRBJ1-6, with D possibly matching TRBD1 (6 bases). V lost 8 bases, J lost 6 bases, and 11 bases lay in between. From germline, CDR1 is MGHDK and CDR2 SYGVNS. The CDR3 length is 13 residues. CDR3 region: CASVGQTNSPLHF. The CDR3 DNA is TGTGCCAGCGTCGGACAGACTAATTCACCCCTCCACTTT.

This rearrangement joins TRBV4-1 to TRBJ1-4; TRBD1 matches at 8 bases. The CDR3 is 15 amino acids. CDR1 MGHRA and CDR2 YSYEKL come from the germline V gene. Losses at the gene ends were 4 bases for V and 8 bases for J; bases not matched to a gene: 9. CDR3 sequence (DNA): TGCGCCAGCAGCCTGACCGGGACAGGAAACGAAAAACTGTTTTTT. Its translation: CASSLTGTGNEKLFF.

J is TRBJ1-4 and V is TRBV25-1; 7 nucleotides match TRBD1. Germline CDR1 and CDR2: MGHDK and SYGVNS. V lost 6 bases and J lost 7; bases outside the gene matches: 8. This CDR3 region has 14 residues. The CDR3 bases are TGTGCCAGCAGCCGGGACAGACTCGGTGAAAAACTGTTTTTT. Translated, it gives CASSRDRLGEKLFF.

This sequence joins TRBV19 and TRBJ2-1; 15 bases are a match to TRBD2. V gave up 5 bases and J gave up 7 bases; unmatched junction bases: 9. The germline gives CDR1 LNHDA, CDR2 SQIVND (reference sequence). The length of the CDR3 is 17 residues. For the CDR3, the DNA is TGTGCCAGTAGTCGGACTAGCGGGGGGGCTAAGTGGAATGAGCAGTTCTTC. This codes for CASSRTSGGAKWNEQFF.

This clone was seen only a few times. This chain links TRBV29-1 with TRBJ2-3; TRBD1 might be the D (6 bases). Germline V gene data show CDR1 as SQVTM and CDR2 as ANQGSEA. V shed 5 bases and J shed 2 bases, with 14 bases lying between them. This CDR3 has 14 amino acids. CDR3 nucleotide sequence: TGCAGCGTTAAACAGGGTACTAACACAGATACGCAGTATTTT. Encoded protein: CSVKQGTNTDTQYF.

This clone was counted between two and nine times. J is TRBJ1-4 and V is TRBV2; 7 nucleotides line up with TRBD1. CDR1 and CDR2 from the germline V gene are SNHLY and FYNNEI. With V trimmed by 1 base and J by 4 bases, 3 bases remained unmatched. There are 15 residues in the CDR3. The CDR3 nucleotides read TGTGCCAGCAGTGAAGTGGGACAGCTTAATGAAAAACTGTTTTTT. Residues: CASSEVGQLNEKLFF.

The V and J genes are TRBV7-9 and TRBJ1-2; TRBD1 is a possible D gene (6 bases). CDR1 and CDR2 (germline): SEHNR, FQNEAQ (reference sequence). There are 12 residues in the CDR3. Trimming took off 5 bases at V and 8 bases at J, with 12 bases between the two ends. CDR3 nucleotide sequence: TGTGCCAGCAGCCTAGGACAGACCGGCTACACCTTC. Translation: CASSLGQTGYTF.

This clone was seen only a few times. The gene calls are TRBV5-1 and TRBJ2-7; 14 positions agree with TRBD2. CDR1 SGHRS and CDR2 YFSETQ come from the germline V gene. J gave up 0 bases and V 4 bases, and 3 bases lay outside the gene matches. This CDR3 region has 16 residues. The CDR3, as DNA: TGCGCCAGCAGCGGGGGACTAGCGGGGGACTCCTACGAGCAGTACTTC. This sequence encodes CASSGGLAGDSYEQYF.

The rearrangement joins TRBV29-1 to TRBJ1-3, with D unclear. The ends were cut back, 4 bases at V and 2 bases at J, with 15 bases in the middle. This CDR3 has 15 amino acids. Germline V gene data show CDR1 as SQVTM and CDR2 as ANQGSEA. DNA for the CDR3: TGCAGCGTTGCGGCAAGCGGGGAACCTGGAAACACCATATATTTT. Protein: CSVAASGEPGNTIYF.

A few counts support this clone. V and J are TRBV7-2 and TRBJ2-3; 7 bases line up with TRBD2. There are 14 residues in the CDR3. The ends lost 6 bases at V and 3 bases at J; junction bases unmatched: 6. Germline assignment: CDR1 SGHTA and CDR2 FQGNSA. The CDR3: CASSIAGVTDTQYF. Here the CDR3 DNA reads TGTGCCAGCAGTATTGCGGGGGTTACAGATACGCAGTATTTT.

This clone was seen more than once but under ten times. CDR3 amino acids: CASSPGTGRDYGYTF. CDR3 bases: TGTGCCAGCAGCCCGGGGACAGGGAGGGACTATGGCTACACCTTC. The chain carries TRBV5-8 and TRBJ1-2, with 9 bases fitting TRBD1. From germline, CDR1 is SGHTS and CDR2 YDEGEE. The CDR3 is 15 residues long. V was clipped by 4 bases and J by 3 bases; unmatched bases: 7.

The V call is TRBV13, the J call TRBJ2-3, with TRBD2 identical over 7 bases. V was pared by 0 bases and J by 2 bases, with 2 bases of the junction left unmatched. The CDR3 is made up of 15 amino acids. Germline V gives CDR1 PRHDT, CDR2 FYEKMQ (reference sequence). The CDR3 nucleotides read TGTGCCAGCAGCTTAGGAGCGGGGCACACAGATACGCAGTATTTT. Translation: CASSLGAGHTDTQYF.

The CDR3 DNA reads as TGTGCCATCAGTGCAGGACAGGGGATTTACAATGAGCAGTTCTTC. Translating it yields CAISAGQGIYNEQFF. The chain uses TRBV10-3 and TRBJ2-1, with 9 bases aligning to TRBD1. The length of the CDR3 is 15 residues. CDR1 is ENHRY, CDR2 SYGVKD, per germline. The V gene end was trimmed by 4 bases and the J gene end by 4 bases; junction bases not matched to a gene: 5.

This rearrangement joins TRBV13 to TRBJ2-7, with 8 nucleotides matching TRBD2. This CDR3 contains 15 residues. CDR1 and CDR2 (germline): PRHDT, FYEKMQ (reference sequence). V dropped 5 bases and J dropped 6; count of bases not matched to a gene: 12. For the CDR3, the DNA is TGTGCCAGCAGCCCACCGGGGACTAGTTCCCTCGAGCAGTACTTC. This gives the protein CASSPPGTSSLEQYF. The variable domain in full, completed from reference TRBV13 and TRBJ2-7, reads AAGVIQSPRHLIKEKRETATLKCYPIPRHDTVYWYQQGPGQDPQFLISFYEKMQSDKGSIPDRFSAQQFSDYHSELNMSSLELGDSALYFCASSPPGTSSLEQYFGPGTRLTVT.

This sequence joins TRBV3-1 (or the pseudogene TRBV3-2) and TRBJ1-2; D gene ambiguous. Between the trimmed V and J ends, which lost 1 base and 6 bases, there was a span of 6 bases. The CDR3 covers 12 residues. The germline V gene encodes CDR1 LGHDT and CDR2 YNNKEL (reference sequence). The DNA for the CDR3 is TGTGCCAGCAGCCAAGTCGGAGATGGCTACACCTTC. Translation: CASSQVGDGYTF.

V gene TRBV3-1 (or the pseudogene TRBV3-2) combines with J gene TRBJ1-2; D ambiguous. V was clipped by 1 base and J by 8 bases, with 8 bases between them. The germline V gene encodes CDR1 LGHDT and CDR2 YNNKEL (reference sequence). This CDR3 region has 12 residues. The CDR3 sequence: CASSQGERGYTF. The CDR3 DNA sequence: TGTGCCAGCAGCCAAGGCGAGCGCGGCTACACCTTC.